A single sample gave rise to the 24 T cell receptor beta chains below, sequenced in a study of cytomegalovirus exposure and HLA in healthy donors (dated by TCRdb to the late 2010s). The library came from the immunoSEQ multiplex PCR assay. For the multiplex PCR, a mixture combining 60 forward primers for TCR Vbeta segments and 13 reverse primers for TCR Jbeta segments was used. The clones in this table, taken by TCRdb from immuneACCESS, are in-frame only. Not every clone is retained; where verified, under half of the shortfall comes from an unresolved V gene, and the cause of the rest is unknown. This sample has roughly 160,000 clones in its table, and around 80% of those were observed once. The ten biggest clones cover about a tenth of the sample. Sequencing was performed on PBMCs. These receptors came from a man younger than 35 in good health and CMV-seropositive.

The V and J genes are TRBV21-1 and TRBJ2-1; TRBD2 is the table's D call and was not checked against the DNA. TRBV21-1 is flagged as a pseudogene. The CDR3 spans 17 residues. CDR3 coding DNA: TGTGCCAGCAGCAAAGGACCGGGACTAACTAAATACAATGAGCAGTTCTTC. Residues: CASSKGPGLTKYNEQFF.

The V call is TRBV27, the J call TRBJ2-7, with D maybe TRBD1 (5 bases). Germline-derived CDR1 and CDR2 are MNHEY and SMNVEV (reference sequence). V lost 2 bases, J lost 3 bases, and 14 bases lay in between. The CDR3 has 15 amino acids. The CDR3 reads CASSLGVRGGYEQYF. In DNA, the CDR3 is TGTGCCAGCAGTTTAGGAGTTAGGGGTGGCTACGAGCAGTACTTC.

The V and J genes are TRBV5-8 and TRBJ2-7; D perhaps matches TRBD2 (5 bases). The length of the CDR3 is 17 residues. V dropped 1 base and J dropped 3 bases, with 20 bases sitting between them. CDR1 SGHTS and CDR2 YDEGEE come from the germline V gene. Written as DNA, the CDR3 is TGTGCCAGCAGCTTGTTTCGATGGGAGCGGAGATACTACGAGCAGTACTTC. This sequence encodes CASSLFRWERRYYEQYF.

The genes are TRBV10-1 and TRBJ2-1, with a tentative D call TRBD2 (5 bases). This CDR3 contains 16 residues. Trimming removed 3 bases at V and 7 bases at J, with 19 bases between. Looked up from germline, CDR1 is WNHNN and CDR2 is SYGVQD (reference sequence). CDR3 DNA sequence: TGCGCCAGCAGTGACCGTAGCAAGCCGGGCGGGAATGAGCAGTTCTTC. Protein: CASSDRSKPGGNEQFF.

This chain connects TRBV11-3 to TRBJ1-1; D possibly corresponds to TRBD1 (5 bases). In germline, CDR1 is SGHNT, CDR2 YENEEA. The CDR3 is 14 amino acids. V lost 2 bases and J 4 bases, leaving 11 bases between the germline ends. CDR3 in DNA: TGTGCCAGCAGCTTATCGGGGGGGAGCACTGAAGCTTTCTTT. Protein: CASSLSGGSTEAFF.

This clone occurred a few times. V and J are TRBV11-3 and TRBJ2-7; TRBD2 matches 8 bases. J gave up 7 bases and V 5 bases, and 13 bases lay outside the gene matches. The germline CDR1 and CDR2 sequences are SGHNT and YENEEA. This CDR3 region has 15 residues. The CDR3 is CASSPEGQAGEEQYF. The CDR3 region has the DNA TGTGCCAGCAGCCCCGAGGGGCAAGCGGGGGAAGAGCAGTACTTC.

This clone has only one observation. The V gene is TRBV7-9, the J gene TRBJ2-7, with 7 nucleotides matching TRBD2. There are 14 residues in the CDR3. Trimming at V came to 3 bases and at J to 0 bases, leaving 2 bases not matched to a gene. Germline CDR1 reads SEHNR; CDR2 reads FQNEAQ (reference sequence). This CDR3 reads CASSFKRGSYEQYF. CDR3 sequence (DNA): TGTGCCAGCAGCTTTAAGCGGGGCTCCTACGAGCAGTACTTC. The full variable domain, in which reference TRBV7-9 and TRBJ2-7 provide the parts outside the CDR3, is DTGVSQNPRHKITKRGQNVTFRCDPISEHNRLYWYRQTLGQGPEFLTYFQNEAQLEKSRLLSDRFSAERPKGSFSTLEIQRTEQGDSAMYLCASSFKRGSYEQYFGPGTRLTVT.

This clone showed up just a few times. The CDR3 sequence: CSVGVVRPLSEQFF. In DNA, the CDR3 is TGCAGCGTTGGAGTGGTGAGGCCCCTCTCCGAGCAGTTCTTC. The rearrangement uses TRBV29-1 and TRBJ2-1; D call uncertain. The germline V and J ends were trimmed by 4 bases and 10 bases, with 20 bases remaining between them. Germline CDR1 is SQVTM and CDR2 is ANQGSEA. The CDR3 loop spans 14 amino acids.

The gene calls are TRBV6-5 and TRBJ2-3, with TRBD1 as a possible D gene (6 bases). V was clipped by 4 bases and J by 6 bases, with 14 bases between them. CDR3 length: 14 residues. The germline V gene has CDR1 MNHEY and CDR2 SVGAGI. CDR3 nucleotides: TGTGCCAGCAGTTTAACAGGGTTGAGGGATACGCAGTATTTT. Translated: CASSLTGLRDTQYF.

This sequence joins TRBV9 and TRBJ2-7; TRBD2 aligns across 10 bases. CDR1 is SGDLS and CDR2 is YYNGEE in the germline V gene. The trim removed 5 bases at V and 0 bases at J, leaving 5 bases unmatched. The CDR3 runs 15 residues. CDR3 nucleotide sequence: TGTGCCAGCAGTTTTAGCGGGGGGCCCTCCTACGAGCAGTACTTC. The encoded protein is CASSFSGGPSYEQYF.

V gene TRBV13 combines with J gene TRBJ2-7, with no clear D. CDR1 is PRHDT and CDR2 is FYEKMQ in the germline V gene (reference sequence). This CDR3 spans 12 amino acids. Trimming shortened V by 6 bases and J by 2 bases, and 8 bases separated the two germline ends. CDR3 sequence: CASRSGAYEQYF. CDR3 nucleotide sequence: TGTGCCAGCAGATCAGGCGCCTACGAGCAGTACTTC.

The chain couples TRBV29-1 to TRBJ1-5, with no clear D. Trimming left V 4 bases short and J 3 bases short, with 10 bases between. In germline, CDR1 is SQVTM, CDR2 ANQGSEA. CDR3 length equals 13 residues. The CDR3 is CSVVTGVNQPQHF. In DNA, the CDR3 is TGCAGCGTTGTTACTGGTGTCAATCAGCCCCAGCATTTT.

The chain has TRBV4-3 and TRBJ2-2, with D perhaps TRBD1 (6 bases). Germline V gives CDR1 LGHNA, CDR2 YSLEER. Trimming pared 4 bases from V and 0 bases from J, leaving 18 bases between. There are 18 residues in the CDR3. The CDR3 nucleotides read TGCGCCAGCAGCCTGTGGACCGGGACAAGCTCGAACACCGGGGAGCTGTTTTTT. It yields the protein CASSLWTGTSSNTGELFF.

This CDR3 is CASSLVAGGTSTDTQYF. CDR3 in DNA: TGTGCCAGCAGCTTAGTGGCGGGGGGGACTAGCACAGATACGCAGTATTTT. The J gene is TRBJ2-3, the V gene TRBV7-8; 9 bases fit TRBD2. V lost 1 base and J lost 0; bases outside the gene matches: 5. This CDR3 spans 17 amino acids. Germline CDR1 SGHVS, CDR2 FQNEAQ. The full variable domain, with the rest looked up from reference TRBV7-8 and TRBJ2-3, is GAGVSQSPRYKVAKRGQDVALRCDPISGHVSLFWYQQALGQGPEFLTYFQNEAQLDKSGLPSDRFFAERPEGSVSTLKIQRTQQEDSAVYLCASSLVAGGTSTDTQYFGPGTRLTVL.

This chain links TRBV4-1 with TRBJ1-5; 7 positions agree with TRBD1. CDR1 and CDR2 (germline): MGHRA, YSYEKL. This CDR3 is built from 16 residues. Unmatched junction bases numbered 8, after V lost 2 bases and J lost 4 bases. The CDR3 protein is CASSQNLGQLNQPQHF. The CDR3 DNA is TGCGCCAGCAGCCAAAACCTGGGACAGCTAAATCAGCCCCAGCATTTT.

The V and J genes are TRBV5-8 and TRBJ1-5; D is undetermined. Deletions cut 0 bases from V and 1 base from J, with 14 bases between. Germline values: CDR1 SGHTS, CDR2 YDEGEE. This CDR3 is built from 17 residues. This CDR3 reads CASSLGGSIRSNQPQHF. The CDR3 bases are TGTGCCAGCAGCTTGGGAGGATCCATACGAAGCAATCAGCCCCAGCATTTT.

The V and J genes are TRBV5-4 and TRBJ1-6, with TRBD1 matching over 9 bases. CDR3 length equals 18 residues. V shed 2 bases, J shed 0 bases, and the junction held 6 bases outside the gene matches. Germline lookup yields CDR1 SGHNT and CDR2 YYREEE (reference sequence). The CDR3 loop is CASSFGTGQDSYNSPLHF. The CDR3 nucleotides are TGTGCCAGCAGCTTTGGGACAGGGCAGGACTCCTATAATTCACCCCTCCACTTT.

V usage is TRBV27 and J usage is TRBJ1-1, with D uncertain. With 2 bases removed from V and 4 bases from J, the gap between germline ends came to 11 bases. Germline V CDR1 and CDR2: MNHEY, SMNVEV (reference sequence). The CDR3 totals 14 residues. The CDR3 sequence: CASSLDRGGTEAFF. The CDR3 DNA sequence: TGTGCCAGCAGTTTAGATCGGGGTGGCACTGAAGCTTTCTTT.

This clone was recorded only once. This chain links TRBV4-1 with TRBJ2-1; D possibly corresponds to TRBD1 (5 bases). The germline V and J ends were trimmed by 2 bases and 4 bases, with 6 bases remaining between them. This CDR3 comprises 13 residues. Germline assignment: CDR1 MGHRA and CDR2 YSYEKL. Here the CDR3 reads CASSQPGYNEQFF. The CDR3 region has the DNA TGCGCCAGCAGCCAACCAGGGTACAATGAGCAGTTCTTC.

CDR3 nucleotides: TGTGCCAGCAGCCCATCGGGACAGCTAAACTACGAGCAGTACTTC. Translating it yields CASSPSGQLNYEQYF. The rearrangement uses TRBV5-4 and TRBJ2-5, with 7 positions matching TRBD1. The tail of the sequence fits TRBJ2-7 better, so the J call may be wrong. Germline V gives CDR1 SGHNT, CDR2 YYREEE (reference sequence). This CDR3 contains 15 residues.

This rearrangement joins TRBV6-1 to TRBJ1-5, with D unresolved. The V end was cut by 2 bases, the J end by 2 bases, with 10 bases between. Germline CDR1 reads MNHNS; CDR2 reads SASEGT. CDR3 length: 15 residues. CDR3 coding DNA: TGTGCCAGCAGTGAAAGAGGGAGAGGCAATCAGCCCCAGCATTTT. Amino acids: CASSERGRGNQPQHF.

J is TRBJ1-3 and V is TRBV6-4; D is unresolved. Deletions cut 7 bases from V and 9 bases from J, with 19 bases between. There are 14 residues in the CDR3. The germline gives CDR1 MRHNA, CDR2 SNTAGT. The CDR3, as DNA: TGTGCCAGCACCCTACCCCCTAACGGGTGCACCATATATTTT. Its translation is CASTLPPNGCTIYF.

The J gene is TRBJ2-7, the V gene TRBV11-2; 10 bases fit TRBD2. Trimming at V came to 3 bases and at J to 4 bases, leaving 9 bases not matched to a gene. This CDR3 contains 16 residues. Germline CDR1 reads SGHAT; CDR2 reads FQNNGV. The DNA for the CDR3 is TGTGCCAGCAGCTTGCTGGCTAGCGGGAGAGGATACGAGCAGTACTTC. As protein: CASSLLASGRGYEQYF.

The rearrangement uses TRBV7-9 and TRBJ1-3; the D gene is possibly TRBD1 (5 bases). The germline V gene encodes CDR1 SEHNR and CDR2 FQNEAQ (reference sequence). This CDR3 comprises 16 residues. Trimming removed 5 bases at V and 0 bases at J, with 14 bases between. This CDR3 is CASSPATVYSGNTIYF. The DNA for the CDR3 is TGTGCCAGCAGCCCGGCGACAGTATACTCTGGAAACACCATATATTTT.